The rows below give T cell receptor beta chains drawn from one sample of a study of beta chain features in type 1 diabetes. Sequenced by immunoSEQ multiplex PCR; TCRdb stores in-frame clones only, minus some. The profile shows about 330,000 clones, 11% of them singletons. Material: naive CD4+ T cells from blood. These receptors all stem from a woman aged 25 to 39 in good health. Both conserved end residues are part of each CDR3. The D gene is left open where the match is weak. Clone sizes are given selectively: once, few, many, or a class where the clone is expanded.

v_gene: TRBV7-9; j_gene: TRBJ2-3; abundance: NA; d_gene: NA; CDR3aa: CASSLVLGGTDTQYF; CDR3nt: TGTGCCAGCAGCTTAGTACTAGGCGGCACAGATACGCAGTATTTT
v_gene: TRBV2; j_gene: TRBJ2-1; abundance: NA; d_gene: TRBD2; CDR3aa: CASSETSSGSYNEQFF; CDR3nt: TGTGCCAGCAGTGAAACCTCTAGCGGCTCCTACAATGAGCAGTTCTTC
v_gene: TRBV19; j_gene: TRBJ2-1; abundance: NA; d_gene: NA; CDR3aa: CASSIGPRVFEQFF; CDR3nt: TGTGCCAGTAGTATAGGGCCCAGGGTATTTGAGCAGTTCTTC
v_gene: TRBV25-1; j_gene: TRBJ2-5; abundance: NA; d_gene: NA; CDR3aa: CASSSGGRSLRETQYF; CDR3nt: TGTGCCAGCAGTAGTGGGGGGAGGAGCCTTCGAGAGACCCAGTACTTC
v_gene: TRBV5-1; j_gene: TRBJ1-1; abundance: few; d_gene: NA; CDR3aa: CASSLNRAEAFF; CDR3nt: TGCGCCAGCAGCTTAAACAGGGCTGAAGCTTTCTTT
v_gene: TRBV28; j_gene: TRBJ2-1; abundance: NA; d_gene: TRBD2; CDR3aa: CASIGALAGGPEYNEQFF; CDR3nt: TGTGCCAGCATAGGCGCGCTAGCGGGAGGACCAGAATACAATGAGCAGTTCTTC
v_gene: TRBV19; j_gene: TRBJ1-5; abundance: NA; d_gene: TRBD1; CDR3aa: CASSGQGGYSNQPQHF; CDR3nt: TGTGCCAGTTCTGGACAGGGCGGATATAGCAATCAGCCCCAGCATTTT
v_gene: TRBV7-2; j_gene: TRBJ2-3; abundance: NA; d_gene: TRBD2; CDR3aa: CASSLAASGEDTQYF; CDR3nt: TGTGCCAGCAGCTTAGCGGCTAGCGGAGAAGATACGCAGTATTTT
v_gene: TRBV29-1; j_gene: TRBJ2-3; abundance: NA; d_gene: TRBD1; CDR3aa: CSVSQGDGTDTQYF; CDR3nt: TGCAGCGTGTCACAGGGGGACGGCACAGATACGCAGTATTTT
v_gene: TRBV29-1; j_gene: TRBJ2-3; abundance: few; d_gene: TRBD2; CDR3aa: CSVEVLSSGRKGATDTQYF; CDR3nt: TGCAGCGTTGAGGTGCTCTCTAGCGGGAGAAAGGGGGCCACAGATACGCAGTATTTT
v_gene: TRBV13; j_gene: TRBJ2-1; abundance: NA; d_gene: TRBD1; CDR3aa: CASGQGATIYNEQFF; CDR3nt: TGTGCCAGCGGCCAGGGGGCGACGATCTACAATGAGCAGTTCTTC
v_gene: TRBV7-2; j_gene: TRBJ1-5; abundance: few; d_gene: TRBD1; CDR3aa: CASSWTGTGNQPQHF; CDR3nt: TGTGCCAGCAGCTGGACAGGGACTGGCAATCAGCCCCAGCATTTT
v_gene: TRBV7-8; j_gene: TRBJ1-1; abundance: few; d_gene: TRBD1; CDR3aa: CASSLGQGNTEAFF; CDR3nt: TGTGCCAGCAGCTTAGGACAGGGGAACACTGAAGCTTTCTTT
v_gene: TRBV7-9; j_gene: TRBJ2-2; abundance: NA; d_gene: NA; CDR3aa: CASSLTGNTGELFF; CDR3nt: TGTGCCAGCAGCTTAACAGGGAACACCGGGGAGCTGTTTTTT
v_gene: TRBV27; j_gene: TRBJ2-5; abundance: few; d_gene: NA; CDR3aa: CASSPPGLSGETQYF; CDR3nt: TGTGCCAGCAGTCCGCCGGGACTTTCAGGGGAGACCCAGTACTTC
v_gene: TRBV20-1; j_gene: TRBJ2-1; abundance: NA; d_gene: NA; CDR3aa: CSASGKKQFF; CDR3nt: TGCAGTGCTAGCGGGAAGAAGCAGTTCTTC
v_gene: TRBV19; j_gene: TRBJ1-2; abundance: few; d_gene: NA; CDR3aa: CATLQGNNYGYTF; CDR3nt: TGTGCCACATTACAGGGAAACAACTATGGCTACACCTTC
v_gene: TRBV6-5; j_gene: TRBJ2-1; abundance: few; d_gene: TRBD2; CDR3aa: CASSGGREQFF; CDR3nt: TGTGCCAGCAGTGGCGGGAGGGAGCAGTTCTTC
v_gene: TRBV18; j_gene: TRBJ2-5; abundance: NA; d_gene: TRBD1; CDR3aa: CASSPGQGGETQYF; CDR3nt: TGTGCCAGCTCACCCGGACAGGGTGGGGAGACCCAGTACTTC
v_gene: TRBV11-3; j_gene: TRBJ2-1; abundance: few; d_gene: TRBD1; CDR3aa: CASSSRTGLGDEQFF; CDR3nt: TGTGCCAGCAGCTCCAGGACAGGGCTAGGGGATGAGCAGTTCTTC
v_gene: TRBV19; j_gene: TRBJ1-2; abundance: NA; d_gene: NA; CDR3aa: CASSLGGGYGYTF; CDR3nt: TGTGCCAGTAGTCTAGGGGGAGGCTATGGCTACACCTTC
v_gene: TRBV19; j_gene: TRBJ2-7; abundance: NA; d_gene: NA; CDR3aa: CASSTSGYEQYF; CDR3nt: TGTGCCAGTAGTACTTCCGGCTACGAGCAGTACTTC
v_gene: TRBV27; j_gene: TRBJ1-2; abundance: NA; d_gene: NA; CDR3aa: CASSYRDTSNYGYTF; CDR3nt: TGTGCCAGCAGCTACCGGGACACGTCTAACTATGGCTACACCTTC
v_gene: TRBV7-3; j_gene: TRBJ2-7; abundance: few; d_gene: TRBD1; CDR3aa: CASSSPDRGLYEQYF; CDR3nt: TGTGCCAGCAGCTCCCCCGACAGGGGGCTCTACGAGCAGTACTTC
v_gene: TRBV19; j_gene: TRBJ1-5; abundance: NA; d_gene: TRBD1; CDR3aa: CASHTGGSGQPQHF; CDR3nt: TGTGCCTCGCATACAGGGGGCTCTGGTCAGCCCCAGCATTTT
v_gene: TRBV6-1; j_gene: TRBJ2-5; abundance: few; d_gene: NA; CDR3aa: CASSGVQGIQETQYF; CDR3nt: TGTGCCAGCAGTGGCGTCCAGGGAATACAAGAGACCCAGTACTTC
v_gene: TRBV9; j_gene: TRBJ2-3; abundance: NA; d_gene: TRBD2; CDR3aa: CASSVGLGLASTDTQYF; CDR3nt: TGTGCCAGCAGCGTAGGCCTCGGACTAGCGAGCACAGATACGCAGTATTTT
v_gene: TRBV4-3; j_gene: TRBJ2-1; abundance: NA; d_gene: NA; CDR3aa: CASSQESGSGEQFF; CDR3nt: TGCGCCAGCAGCCAAGAATCAGGGTCTGGTGAGCAGTTCTTC
v_gene: TRBV19; j_gene: TRBJ2-1; abundance: few; d_gene: TRBD2; CDR3aa: CASSRGTSGLSSYNEQFF; CDR3nt: TGTGCCAGTAGTAGGGGGACTAGCGGGCTGAGCTCCTACAATGAGCAGTTCTTC
v_gene: TRBV6-7; j_gene: TRBJ2-1; abundance: NA; d_gene: TRBD1; CDR3aa: CASSYPDRALEFF; CDR3nt: TGTGCCAGCAGTTATCCCGACAGGGCTTTGGAGTTCTTC
v_gene: TRBV19; j_gene: TRBJ2-2; abundance: few; d_gene: NA; CDR3aa: CASITSGTFIGELFF; CDR3nt: TGTGCCAGTATAACCTCCGGGACTTTTATCGGGGAGCTGTTTTTT
v_gene: TRBV29-1; j_gene: TRBJ2-1; abundance: NA; d_gene: TRBD2; CDR3aa: CSVGGRGADLQFF; CDR3nt: TGCAGCGTTGGAGGGCGGGGGGCGGATTTGCAGTTCTTC
v_gene: TRBV5-4; j_gene: TRBJ2-1; abundance: few; d_gene: NA; CDR3aa: CASRPDKGLPNEQFF; CDR3nt: TGTGCCAGCAGACCAGACAAGGGGCTTCCCAATGAGCAGTTCTTC
v_gene: TRBV6-5; j_gene: TRBJ1-1; abundance: NA; d_gene: NA; CDR3aa: CASMSRLNTEAFF; CDR3nt: TGTGCCAGCATGAGCAGGTTGAACACTGAAGCTTTCTTT
v_gene: TRBV9; j_gene: TRBJ2-1; abundance: NA; d_gene: TRBD1; CDR3aa: CASSATGDRYNEQFF; CDR3nt: TGTGCCAGCAGCGCGACAGGGGATAGGTACAATGAGCAGTTCTTC
v_gene: TRBV5-1; j_gene: TRBJ2-5; abundance: few; d_gene: TRBD2; CDR3aa: CASIPGIAGIETQYF; CDR3nt: TGCGCCAGCATCCCCGGGATAGCGGGAATCGAGACCCAGTACTTC
v_gene: TRBV18; j_gene: TRBJ2-7; abundance: few; d_gene: NA; CDR3aa: CASSPAFNYEQYF; CDR3nt: TGTGCCAGCTCACCAGCGTTTAACTACGAGCAGTACTTC
v_gene: TRBV5-4; j_gene: TRBJ2-5; abundance: few; d_gene: TRBD2; CDR3aa: CASRDGLAGGGRETQYF; CDR3nt: TGTGCCAGCAGAGATGGACTAGCGGGAGGGGGAAGAGAGACCCAGTACTTC
v_gene: TRBV18; j_gene: TRBJ2-1; abundance: NA; d_gene: TRBD1; CDR3aa: CASSPLGQGSSYNEQFF; CDR3nt: TGTGCCAGCTCACCCCTAGGACAGGGTAGCTCCTACAATGAGCAGTTCTTC
v_gene: TRBV18; j_gene: TRBJ2-7; abundance: NA; d_gene: TRBD1; CDR3aa: CASSPQTGLHEQYF; CDR3nt: TGTGCCAGCTCACCCCAGACAGGGTTGCACGAGCAGTACTTC
v_gene: TRBV27; j_gene: TRBJ2-7; abundance: NA; d_gene: NA; CDR3aa: CASSLGGDFAYEQYF; CDR3nt: TGTGCCAGCAGTTTAGGTGGGGACTTTGCCTACGAGCAGTACTTC
v_gene: TRBV10-3; j_gene: TRBJ2-1; abundance: few; d_gene: TRBD2; CDR3aa: CAISEGLAGPEQFF; CDR3nt: TGTGCCATCAGTGAGGGACTAGCGGGTCCTGAGCAGTTCTTC
v_gene: TRBV7-2; j_gene: TRBJ1-2; abundance: few; d_gene: TRBD1; CDR3aa: CASSLRGQNYGYTF; CDR3nt: TGTGCCAGCAGCTTAAGGGGACAGAACTATGGCTACACCTTC
v_gene: TRBV4-2; j_gene: TRBJ2-1; abundance: NA; d_gene: NA; CDR3aa: CASSQDWHYDNGEQFF; CDR3nt: TGTGCCAGCAGCCAAGATTGGCACTACGATAACGGTGAGCAGTTCTTC
v_gene: TRBV11-2; j_gene: TRBJ2-1; abundance: few; d_gene: TRBD2; CDR3aa: CASSLLAGGRNNEQFF; CDR3nt: TGTGCCAGCAGCTTACTCGCGGGAGGCCGAAACAATGAGCAGTTCTTC
v_gene: TRBV30; j_gene: TRBJ2-1; abundance: few; d_gene: TRBD2; CDR3aa: CAWSTPLAGKYNEQFF; CDR3nt: TGTGCCTGGAGTACTCCTCTAGCGGGAAAGTACAATGAGCAGTTCTTC
v_gene: TRBV10-3; j_gene: TRBJ1-2; abundance: NA; d_gene: NA; CDR3aa: CAISESTSGYTF; CDR3nt: TGTGCCATCAGTGAGTCGACATCTGGCTACACCTTC
v_gene: TRBV2; j_gene: TRBJ2-1; abundance: NA; d_gene: NA; CDR3aa: CASSEEGLSRGEQFF; CDR3nt: TGTGCCAGCAGTGAAGAGGGCCTATCACGGGGTGAGCAGTTCTTC
v_gene: TRBV18; j_gene: TRBJ2-5; abundance: NA; d_gene: TRBD2; CDR3aa: CASSPWEGRVETQYF; CDR3nt: TGTGCCAGCTCACCATGGGAGGGACGCGTGGAGACCCAGTACTTC
v_gene: TRBV30; j_gene: TRBJ2-7; abundance: few; d_gene: TRBD1; CDR3aa: CAWSGGTALEQYF; CDR3nt: TGTGCCTGGAGTGGTGGGACAGCGCTCGAGCAGTACTTC
v_gene: TRBV4-2; j_gene: TRBJ2-7; abundance: few; d_gene: NA; CDR3aa: CASQGGEQYF; CDR3nt: TGTGCCAGCCAGGGTGGAGAGCAGTACTTC
v_gene: TRBV7-8; j_gene: TRBJ2-7; abundance: few; d_gene: TRBD2; CDR3aa: CASTIGVAGVFEQYF; CDR3nt: TGTGCCAGCACTATCGGGGTAGCGGGAGTTTTCGAGCAGTACTTC